This passage covers 25 T cell receptor beta chains from one sample sequenced in a study of T-cell memory formation after mild COVID-19. TCRdb used MiXCR to reprocess the 5' RACE reads, holding one entry per CDR3 protein. The sample lists under 110,000 distinct CDR3 sequences; about a sixth were seen once. The sample comprised PBMCs or a T cell subset sorted from them (not recorded which). The receptor set was obtained from an adult woman who had mild COVID-19 (a few samples of this study predate the infection). Cell type and time point are not known.

V gene TRBV7-9 combines with J gene TRBJ2-1, with 7 bases identical to TRBD1. The CDR3 covers 14 residues. Germline values: CDR1 SEHNR, CDR2 FQNEAQ (reference sequence). Germline trimming cut 5 bases from V and 5 bases from J; bases unmatched to any gene: 6. CDR3 nucleotide sequence: TGTGCCAGCAGCAAGACAGGGAGCGACAATGAGCAGTTCTTC. Translating it yields CASSKTGSDNEQFF.

The chain joins TRBV20-1 to TRBJ1-2; no firm D call. The CDR3 sequence is 13 residues long. With 1 base removed from V and 8 bases from J, the gap between germline ends came to 14 bases. Per germline, CDR1 DFQATT and CDR2 SNEGSKA (reference sequence). CDR3 in amino acids: CSARGAGLGGYTF. The CDR3 coding sequence is TGCAGTGCTAGAGGTGCTGGTCTCGGGGGCTACACCTTC.

This clonotype was picked up a small number of times. V gene TRBV5-6 combines with J gene TRBJ1-1, with 7 positions matching TRBD1. Trimming took 2 bases from V and 6 from J; bases not matched to a gene: 1. The CDR3 extends over 12 amino acids. Looked up from germline, CDR1 is SGHDT and CDR2 is YYEEEE. CDR3 in DNA: TGTGCCAGCAGCTTTACAGGGGCTGAAGCTTTCTTT. This sequence encodes CASSFTGAEAFF.

The J gene is TRBJ2-1, the V gene TRBV9, with unresolved D. The V end lost 4 bases, the J end lost 7 bases, and 15 bases lay between the germline ends. The CDR3 runs 14 residues. CDR1 and CDR2 from the germline V gene are SGDLS and YYNGEE. Here the CDR3 DNA reads TGTGCCAGCAGCCCGGCTAACGAGCAAAATGAGCAGTTCTTC. As protein: CASSPANEQNEQFF.

The CDR3 sequence is CASSYLQGGYGYTF. CDR3 in DNA: TGTGCCAGCAGTTACTTACAGGGGGGGTATGGCTACACCTTC. This chain links TRBV6-5 with TRBJ1-2; 8 bases align to TRBD1. V trimming: 1 base; J trimming: 5 bases; junction bases outside the gene matches: 3. CDR1 is MNHEY, CDR2 SVGAGI, per germline. There are 14 residues in the CDR3.

The chain carries TRBV5-1 and TRBJ1-1, with D tentatively TRBD1 (5 bases). Between the trimmed V and J ends, which lost 4 bases and 7 bases, there was a span of 14 bases. Germline V gene data show CDR1 as SGHRS and CDR2 as YFSETQ. This CDR3 is built from 13 residues. CDR3 sequence: CASSPQGLLEAFF. In DNA form, the CDR3 reads TGCGCCAGCAGCCCTCAGGGCCTCCTTGAAGCTTTCTTT.

The chain couples TRBV4-1 to TRBJ1-2; D possibly corresponds to TRBD1 (6 bases). CDR3 length equals 18 residues. CDR1 and CDR2 from the germline V gene are MGHRA and YSYEKL. Trimming pared 0 bases from V and 1 base from J, leaving 18 bases between. CDR3 nucleotide sequence: TGCGCCAGCAGCCAAGATCCCATTTGGACAGAGAGTAACTATGGCTACACCTTC. Translation gives CASSQDPIWTESNYGYTF.

This clonotype ranks as medium-sized (0.01 to 0.1%). CDR3 nucleotide sequence: TGTGCCAGCAGCGTACATACAGGATACAATGAGCAGTTCTTC. It translates to CASSVHTGYNEQFF. V usage is TRBV9 and J usage is TRBJ2-1; D might be TRBD1 (5 bases). Trimming removed 1 base from V and 4 bases from J, with 9 bases in between. Germline CDR1 SGDLS, CDR2 YYNGEE. This CDR3 spans 14 amino acids. The whole variable domain, filled in from reference TRBV9 and TRBJ2-1, reads DSGVTQTPKHLITATGQRVTLRCSPRSGDLSVYWYQQSLDQGLQFLIQYYNGEERAKGNILERFSAQQFPDLHSELNLSSLELGDSALYFCASSVHTGYNEQFFGPGTRLTVL.

This clonotype was seen a handful of times. This chain's CDR3 is CASSQGSQGNPYEQYF. DNA for the CDR3: TGTGCCAGCAGCCAAGGTTCCCAGGGTAATCCCTACGAGCAGTACTTC. The V gene is TRBV14, the J gene TRBJ2-7; possibly TRBD1 for D (5 bases). V lost 1 base and J lost 2, with 15 bases in between. Germline-derived CDR1 and CDR2 are SGHDN and FVKESK. There are 16 residues in the CDR3.

This rearrangement joins TRBV25-1 to TRBJ1-2, with unresolved D. CDR1 and CDR2 (germline): MGHDK, SYGVNS. This CDR3 is 14 amino acids long. V shed 2 bases and J shed 5 bases, with 12 bases lying between them. The CDR3, as DNA: TGTGCCAGCAGTGAAGCTTATAGAAGTTATGGCTACACCTTC. Residues: CASSEAYRSYGYTF.

This clonotype was observed a handful of times. This chain uses TRBV6-5 with TRBJ2-5; 12 bases match TRBD2. J was trimmed by 5 bases and V by 8 bases; bases with no gene match: 9. The germline CDR1 and CDR2 sequences are MNHEY and SVGAGI. This CDR3 has 15 residues. Here the CDR3 reads CASGPLAGGLETQYF. The CDR3 bases are TGTGCCAGCGGACCCCTAGCGGGAGGGCTGGAGACCCAGTACTTC.

A few counts support this clonotype. The genes are TRBV10-3 and TRBJ2-1; unclear D gene. This CDR3 has 13 amino acids. Trimming cost V 7 bases and J 2 bases, with 9 bases left between them. CDR1 ENHRY and CDR2 SYGVKD come from the germline V gene. The CDR3 nucleotides read TGTGCCATCAAGGACGGCACCTACAATGAGCAGTTCTTC. Amino acids: CAIKDGTYNEQFF.

The chain is built from TRBV10-3 and TRBJ1-1; D is ambiguous. Per germline, CDR1 ENHRY and CDR2 SYGVKD. The CDR3 extends over 15 amino acids. V dropped 0 bases and J dropped 4 bases, with 12 bases sitting between them. The CDR3 spells CAISESKGPGTEAFF. Written as DNA, the CDR3 is TGTGCCATCAGTGAGTCGAAGGGTCCGGGCACTGAAGCTTTCTTT.

The V and J genes are TRBV15 and TRBJ2-1; unclear D gene. The CDR3 sequence is 15 residues long. Between the trimmed V and J ends, which lost 0 bases and 0 bases, there was a span of 6 bases. The germline V gene encodes CDR1 LNHNV and CDR2 YYDKDF (reference sequence). The CDR3 sequence: CATSREGSSYNEQFF. CDR3 DNA sequence: TGTGCCACCAGCAGAGAGGGCAGCTCCTACAATGAGCAGTTCTTC.

This clonotype occurred a few times. The V and J genes are TRBV6-5 and TRBJ2-1, with a weak D call TRBD2 (6 bases). The germline CDR1 and CDR2 sequences are MNHEY and SVGAGI. V shed 6 bases and J shed 6 bases, with 15 bases lying between them. The CDR3 has 14 amino acids. The CDR3: CASSPRDFSNEQFF. The CDR3 DNA reads TGTGCCAGCAGCCCGCGGGACTTCAGCAATGAGCAGTTCTTC.

V usage is TRBV6-5 and J usage is TRBJ2-7, with a tentative D call TRBD1 (5 bases). This CDR3 is 17 amino acids long. Per germline, CDR1 MNHEY and CDR2 SVGAGI. Trimming shortened V by 6 bases and J by 6 bases, and 27 bases separated the two germline ends. The CDR3 DNA is TGTGCCAGCAGCCCCGTAGCCACATTTGGGGCCCTGAGCGAGCAGTACTTC. This gives the protein CASSPVATFGALSEQYF.

This sequence joins TRBV24-1 and TRBJ1-2, with unresolved D. This CDR3 is built from 14 residues. Germline values: CDR1 KGHDR, CDR2 SFDVKD. V lost 4 bases to trimming and J lost 0 bases, with 8 bases between them. CDR3 sequence (DNA): TGTGCCACCAGTGACGGACCTTCTAACTATGGCTACACCTTC. Encoded protein: CATSDGPSNYGYTF.

This rearrangement joins TRBV20-1 to TRBJ2-5; maybe TRBD1 (6 bases). Trimming took off 6 bases at V and 4 bases at J, with 21 bases between the two ends. Germline CDR1 reads DFQATT; CDR2 reads SNEGSKA (reference sequence). The CDR3 runs 15 residues. The CDR3 DNA reads TGCAGTGCCAAAACCCCCGGGACATCGGGAGAGACCCAGTACTTC. Translating it yields CSAKTPGTSGETQYF.

This clonotype appeared a few times. This rearrangement joins TRBV20-1 to TRBJ1-5; D not resolved. Germline V gene sequence: CDR1 DFQATT, CDR2 SNEGSKA (reference sequence). V lost 0 bases to trimming and J lost 1 base, with 10 bases between them. This CDR3 spans 15 amino acids. Here the CDR3 DNA reads TGCAGTGCTAGAGACCCGGGTTACAGCAATCAGCCCCAGCATTTT. This encodes CSARDPGYSNQPQHF.

This clonotype was counted only a few times. This chain uses TRBV29-1 with TRBJ1-2; no reliable D call. The V gene's germline CDR1 is SQVTM and CDR2 ANQGSEA. The CDR3 consists of 13 residues. Trimming removed 4 bases at V and 0 bases at J, with 9 bases between. In DNA, the CDR3 is TGCAGCGTTGTTGGGTCCCCTAACTATGGCTACACCTTC. This codes for CSVVGSPNYGYTF.

This clonotype was detected only a few times. The CDR3 sequence: CASSDQGIEQFF. CDR3 nucleotides: TGTGCCAGCAGCGACCAGGGAATTGAGCAGTTCTTC. The chain carries TRBV5-5 and TRBJ2-1, with D perhaps matching TRBD1 (5 bases). Germline V gives CDR1 SGHKS, CDR2 YYEKEE (reference sequence). There are 12 residues in the CDR3. V was pared by 4 bases and J by 9 bases, with 11 bases between.

The sample holds a few counts of this clonotype. J is TRBJ2-1 and V is TRBV5-1; D call uncertain. This CDR3 comprises 12 residues. Looked up from germline, CDR1 is SGHRS and CDR2 is YFSETQ. Trimming left V 1 base short and J 7 bases short, with 6 bases between. The CDR3 DNA reads as TGCGCCAGCAGCTTGTCATCTAATGAGCAGTTCTTC. Translation gives CASSLSSNEQFF.

This clonotype was observed a few times. V is TRBV24-1 and J is TRBJ2-5; 10 bases align to TRBD1. Germline V gives CDR1 KGHDR, CDR2 SFDVKD. J lost 2 bases, V lost 5 bases, and 1 base had no gene match. The CDR3 length is 14 residues. The CDR3 DNA sequence: TGTGCCACCAGTGGGACAGGGGGGCAAGAGACCCAGTACTTC. Translating it yields CATSGTGGQETQYF.

This sequence joins TRBV24-1 and TRBJ2-3; D call uncertain. Trimming cost V 9 bases and J 6 bases, with 18 bases left between them. Germline V gene sequence: CDR1 KGHDR, CDR2 SFDVKD. This CDR3 is 14 amino acids long. For the CDR3, the DNA is TGTGCCACCGGGCGCCTGGTGGGGTCCGATACGCAGTATTTT. Its protein product is CATGRLVGSDTQYF.

This clonotype was observed a few times. The chain employs TRBV3-1 and TRBJ2-5, with 14 bases lining up with TRBD2. V shed 4 bases, J shed 3 bases, and the junction held 10 bases outside the gene matches. Germline V CDR1 and CDR2: LGHDT, YNNKEL (reference sequence). The CDR3 extends over 18 amino acids. The CDR3 region has the DNA TGTGCCAGCAGCCCACGACTAGCGGGAGGGCCAAGCGAAGAGACCCAGTACTTC. Translating it yields CASSPRLAGGPSEETQYF.